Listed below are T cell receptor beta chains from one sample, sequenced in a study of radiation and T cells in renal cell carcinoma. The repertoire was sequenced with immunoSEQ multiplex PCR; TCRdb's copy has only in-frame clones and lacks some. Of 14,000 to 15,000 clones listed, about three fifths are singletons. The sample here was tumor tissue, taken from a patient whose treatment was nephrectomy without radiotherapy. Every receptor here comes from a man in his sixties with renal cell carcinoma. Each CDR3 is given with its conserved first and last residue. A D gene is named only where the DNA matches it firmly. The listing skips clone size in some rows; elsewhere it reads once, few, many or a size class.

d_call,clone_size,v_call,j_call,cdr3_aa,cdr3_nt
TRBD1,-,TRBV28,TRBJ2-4,CASSSGQVDKNIQYF,TGTGCCAGCAGTTCGGGACAGGTGGACAAAAACATTCAGTACTTC
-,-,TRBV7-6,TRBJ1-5,CASSLGQPNQPQHF,TGTGCCAGCAGCTTAGGACAGCCTAATCAGCCCCAGCATTTT
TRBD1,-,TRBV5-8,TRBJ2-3,CASSLGQGAWGTDTQYF,TGTGCCAGCAGCTTGGGACAGGGGGCTTGGGGCACAGATACGCAGTATTTT
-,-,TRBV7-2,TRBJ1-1,CASSFSLNTEAFF,TGTGCCAGCAGCTTCTCTTTGAACACTGAAGCTTTCTTT
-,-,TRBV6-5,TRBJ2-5,CASSYSGSQETQYF,TGTGCCAGCAGTTACTCAGGATCGCAAGAGACCCAGTACTTC
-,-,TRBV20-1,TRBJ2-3,CSVRAGDTQYF,TGCAGTGTTAGGGCGGGGGATACGCAGTATTTT
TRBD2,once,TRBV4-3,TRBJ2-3,CASSQDLAGGPDTQYF,TGCGCCAGCAGCCAAGATCTAGCGGGAGGGCCAGATACGCAGTATTTT
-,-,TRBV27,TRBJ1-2,CASSRTPGNYGYTF,TGTGCCAGCAGCCGTACTCCGGGTAACTATGGCTACACCTTC
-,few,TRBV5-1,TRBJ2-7,CASSSPAGQTIYEQYF,TGCGCCAGCAGCTCGCCAGCGGGACAGACCATCTACGAGCAGTACTTC
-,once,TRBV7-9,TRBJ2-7,CASSLVWSYEQYF,TGTGCCAGCAGCTTAGTTTGGTCCTACGAGCAGTACTTC
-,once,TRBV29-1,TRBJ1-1,CSVAHRDRGTEAFF,TGCAGCGTTGCCCACAGGGATCGGGGCACTGAAGCTTTCTTT
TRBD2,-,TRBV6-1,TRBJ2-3,CASSEQAGGTDTQYF,TGTGCCAGCAGTGAACAAGCGGGGGGGACAGATACGCAGTATTTT
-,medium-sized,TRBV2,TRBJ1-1,CASNDHRKMNTEAFF,TGTGCCAGCAATGACCACAGGAAAATGAACACTGAAGCTTTCTTT
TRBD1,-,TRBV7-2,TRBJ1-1,CASSLGDRRNTEAFF,TGTGCCAGCAGCTTAGGGGACAGGCGAAACACTGAAGCTTTCTTT
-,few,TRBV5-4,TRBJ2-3,CASSLGSYTDTQYF,TGTGCCAGCAGCTTGGGGAGCTACACAGATACGCAGTATTTT
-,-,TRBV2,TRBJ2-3,CASSAQSTDTQYF,TGTGCCAGCAGTGCGCAATCCACAGATACGCAGTATTTT
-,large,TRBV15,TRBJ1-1,CATVNQGPRVNTEAFF,TGTGCCACCGTAAACCAGGGCCCCCGGGTGAACACTGAAGCTTTCTTT
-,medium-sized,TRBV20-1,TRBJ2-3,CSARQGDTQYF,TGCAGTGCTAGACAGGGAGATACGCAGTATTTT
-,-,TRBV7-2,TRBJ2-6,CASSFTGLTDSGANVLTF,TGTGCCAGCAGCTTTACAGGGTTAACGGACTCTGGGGCCAACGTCCTGACTTTC
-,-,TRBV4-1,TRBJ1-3,CASSQDHGTPGNTIYF,TGCGCCAGCAGCCAAGATCACGGGACTCCTGGAAACACCATATATTTT
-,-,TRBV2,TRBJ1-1,CASRPRAGNTEAFF,TGTGCCAGCAGGCCTAGGGCCGGGAACACTGAAGCTTTCTTT
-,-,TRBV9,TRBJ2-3,CASSVGDTQYF,TGTGCCAGCAGCGTAGGGGATACGCAGTATTTT
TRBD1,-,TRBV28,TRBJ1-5,CASSPDRRNQPQHF,TGTGCCAGCAGTCCGGACAGGAGGAATCAGCCCCAGCATTTT
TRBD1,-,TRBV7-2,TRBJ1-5,CASSQAGGRDQPQHF,TGTGCCAGCAGCCAAGCAGGGGGCAGGGATCAGCCCCAGCATTTT
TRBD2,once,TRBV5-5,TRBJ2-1,CASSLGLAGEYNEQFF,TGTGCCAGCAGCCTGGGACTAGCGGGAGAATACAATGAGCAGTTCTTC
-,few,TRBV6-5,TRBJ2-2,CASSLNWPLVGELFF,TGTGCCAGCAGCCTAAATTGGCCGTTGGTCGGGGAGCTGTTTTTT
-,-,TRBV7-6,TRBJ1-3,CASSLDGRGSGNTIYF,TGTGCCAGCAGCTTAGACGGGAGGGGTTCTGGAAACACCATATATTTT
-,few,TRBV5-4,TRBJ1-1,CASSSTEMNTEAFF,TGTGCCAGCAGCTCGACAGAGATGAACACTGAAGCTTTCTTT
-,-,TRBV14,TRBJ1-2,CASSQALAGRWSGYTF,TGTGCCAGCAGCCAAGCTTTGGCAGGGAGGTGGTCTGGCTACACCTTC
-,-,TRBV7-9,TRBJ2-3,CASSLTGIDADTQYF,TGTGCCAGCAGCCTCACAGGGATTGACGCAGATACGCAGTATTTT
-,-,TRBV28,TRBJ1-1,CASSPPYSSLNTEAFF,TGTGCCAGCAGTCCACCCTACAGTTCGTTAAACACTGAAGCTTTCTTT